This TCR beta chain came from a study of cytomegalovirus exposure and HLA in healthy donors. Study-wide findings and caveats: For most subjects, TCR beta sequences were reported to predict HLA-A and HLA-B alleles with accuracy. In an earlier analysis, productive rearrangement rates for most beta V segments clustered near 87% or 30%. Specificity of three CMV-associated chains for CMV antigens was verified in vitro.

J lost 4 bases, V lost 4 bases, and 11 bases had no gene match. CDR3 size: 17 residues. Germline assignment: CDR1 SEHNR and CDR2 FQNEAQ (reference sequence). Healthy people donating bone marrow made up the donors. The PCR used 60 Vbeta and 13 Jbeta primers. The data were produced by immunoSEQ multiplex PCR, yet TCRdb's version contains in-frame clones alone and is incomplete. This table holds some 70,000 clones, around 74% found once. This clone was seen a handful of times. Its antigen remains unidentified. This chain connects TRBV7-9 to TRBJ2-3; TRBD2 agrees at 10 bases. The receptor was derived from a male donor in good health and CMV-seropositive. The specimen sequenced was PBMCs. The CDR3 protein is CASSWLQAGGRADTQYF. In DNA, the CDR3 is TGTGCCAGCAGCTGGCTACAAGCGGGGGGGCGTGCAGATACGCAGTATTTT.